The sample holds many counts of the clone carrying this T cell receptor (beta chain). Its antigen is undetermined. There are 15 residues in the CDR3. Trimming cost V 5 bases and J 4 bases, with 17 bases left between them. The germline gives CDR1 SGHTA, CDR2 FQGNSA. These data originate in a study of T cell repertoires in cytomegalovirus infection. At the level of the study: Signatures in public TCR beta sequences pointed to both CMV infection and matching HLA type.

MiXCR, run by TCRdb on the reads, gives a single entry per CDR3 protein. Among some 150,000 distinct CDR3 sequences listed, about 6% were seen once. General study points: HLA-C-restricted CMV clonotypes gave the most frequent clonotype in two of eight donors. There were carriers of CMV plus the relevant HLA, and cumulative public TCR beta family frequency identified them.

Material for sequencing was PBMCs. This TCR was recovered from a human donor in good health (CMV status not recorded). Some clones in this sample may be carry-over from other donors' samples. The V gene is TRBV7-2, the J gene TRBJ1-1; D may be TRBD1 (5 bases). As DNA, the CDR3 is TGTGCCAGCAGCATACCCAAAGGGGCACTCACTGAAGCTTTCTTT. This sequence encodes CASSIPKGALTEAFF. Full variable domain (rest looked up from reference TRBV7-2 and TRBJ1-1): GAGVSQSPSNKVTEKGKDVELRCDPISGHTALYWYRQSLGQGLEFLIYFQGNSAPDKSGLPSDRFSAERTGGSVSTLTIQRTQQEDSAVYLCASSIPKGALTEAFFGQGTRLTVV.